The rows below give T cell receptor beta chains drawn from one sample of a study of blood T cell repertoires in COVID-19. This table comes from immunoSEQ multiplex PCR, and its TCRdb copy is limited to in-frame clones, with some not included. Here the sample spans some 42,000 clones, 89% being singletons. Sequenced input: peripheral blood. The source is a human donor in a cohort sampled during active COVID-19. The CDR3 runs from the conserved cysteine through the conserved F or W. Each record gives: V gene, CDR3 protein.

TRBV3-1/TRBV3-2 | CASDLGGGNTEAFF
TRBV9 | CASSAGQGWPYNEQFF
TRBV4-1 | CASSQDEGLRQPQHF
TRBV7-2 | CASSLRLAGDTGELFF
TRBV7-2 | CASSPVGGGGYEQYF
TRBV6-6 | CASSFERDGYTF
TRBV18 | CASSPPRQGQAFF
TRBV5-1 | CASSLSGGGHEQYF
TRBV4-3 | CASSPEVAGTSTDTQYF
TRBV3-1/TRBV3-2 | CASSQEQGLTYEQYF
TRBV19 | CASRNRDSGNQPQHF
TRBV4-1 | CASSQEEVGSGYEQYF
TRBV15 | CATSRDPGNAWGYTF
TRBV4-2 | CASSRNYEGYTF
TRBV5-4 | CASSLASGRGVAFF
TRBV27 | CASSLSADRNTEAFF
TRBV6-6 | CASTLATRQGPHEQYF
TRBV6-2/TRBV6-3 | CASSYRDSVEKLFF
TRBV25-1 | CASSGGQGITEAFF
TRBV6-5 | CASYRQGMNTEAFF
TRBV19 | CASSSGINQPQHF
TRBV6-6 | CASSYGGEYEQYF
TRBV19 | CASSIRGGLAGAEGEQFF
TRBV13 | CASSSGTKSTDTQYF
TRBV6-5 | CASSLVGAYNEQFF
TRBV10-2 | CASSGQGATEAFF
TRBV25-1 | CASRGFYNSPLHF
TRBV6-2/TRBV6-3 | CASSRDSPNFEQYF
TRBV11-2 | CASSLARWDSGTGYEQYF
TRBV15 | CATSRDRTGLNQPQHF
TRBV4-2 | CASSQDRGGNSPLHF
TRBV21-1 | CASSKIERAATDEQYF
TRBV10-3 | CAISEGTGTAYGYTF
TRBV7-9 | CASSAHRAQPQHF
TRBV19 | CASSDGRQGNYGYTF
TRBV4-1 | CASSPSQRGVDEQFF
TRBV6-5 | CASSYQGAISYEQYF